The rows below give T cell receptor beta chains drawn from one sample of a study of blood T cell repertoires in COVID-19. Sequencing used immunoSEQ multiplex PCR; TCRdb keeps in-frame clones, though not all of them. The sample has over 90,000 clones; roughly 80% are singletons. Input material: peripheral blood. The receptor source for this set is a human donor in a cohort sampled during active COVID-19. Both conserved end residues are part of each CDR3. Fields, in order: CDR3 length, J gene, V gene, clone size, D gene, CDR3 DNA, CDR3 protein. A D gene is named only where the DNA matches it firmly. Clone size, where shown, is once, few, many, or a class for clones that have expanded.

>14|TRBJ2-7|TRBV29-1|once|-
TGCAGCGTTCTAGGGGATTTGGGGCTCTCCGAGCAGTACTTC
CSVLGDLGLSEQYF
>16|TRBJ2-4|TRBV11-3|-|TRBD2
TGTGCCAGCAGCGCCCCGGGGGGAACAGCCAAAAACATTCAGTACTTC
CASSAPGGTAKNIQYF
>16|TRBJ1-4|TRBV7-9|-|-
TGTGCCAGCAGCCCGGTCCCCCACCTAACTAATGAAAAACTGTTTTTT
CASSPVPHLTNEKLFF
>14|TRBJ1-1|TRBV5-5|-|-
TGTGCCAGCAGCCATCAAATGGCGGACACTGAAGCTTTCTTT
CASSHQMADTEAFF
>13|TRBJ2-3|TRBV12-3/TRBV12-4|-|TRBD2
TGTGCCGGGGCTAGCGGGGGGGCCCATACGCAGTATTTT
CAGASGGAHTQYF
>12|TRBJ2-5|TRBV3-1/TRBV3-2|-|-
TGTGCCAGCAGCCCCAGGGGTGTGGCCCAGTACTTC
CASSPRGVAQYF
>16|TRBJ1-2|TRBV5-4|-|-
TGTGCCAGCAGCCCGCAACTTAGGGCCCAGGGTGATGGCTACACCTTC
CASSPQLRAQGDGYTF
>17|TRBJ2-5|TRBV11-2|-|TRBD2
TGTGCCAGCAGCCCCCCCCGGAGGGGACTAGAGACAGAGACCCAGTACTTC
CASSPPRRGLETETQYF
>15|TRBJ2-2|TRBV5-4|few|-
TGTGCCAGCAGCGGGGCGCCGACGAACACCGGGGAGCTGTTTTTT
CASSGAPTNTGELFF
>14|TRBJ2-3|TRBV9|-|TRBD2
TGTGCCAGCAGCTTCGCGGGGGGCACAGATACGCAGTATTTT
CASSFAGGTDTQYF
>16|TRBJ1-2|TRBV7-3|-|-
TGTGCCAGCAGCTTGCGCCCGGGGGGGCAAGTCTATGGCTACACCTTC
CASSLRPGGQVYGYTF
>13|TRBJ2-7|TRBV10-3|-|TRBD2
TGTGCCATCGGCCCTGGGGGGGTTGGCGAGCAGTACTTC
CAIGPGGVGEQYF
>16|TRBJ2-7|TRBV3-1/TRBV3-2|-|TRBD2
TGTGCCAGCAGCCAAGGAGCGGGGTCCCGCTCATACGAGCAGTACTTC
CASSQGAGSRSYEQYF
>14|TRBJ2-5|TRBV2|-|-
TGTGCCAGCAGCGACCAGGCGGGCTCGGAGACCCAGTACTTC
CASSDQAGSETQYF
>17|TRBJ1-1|TRBV9|-|TRBD1
TGTGCCAGCAGCGGTAAAAAAGGGGGCCAACTGAACACTGAAGCTTTCTTT
CASSGKKGGQLNTEAFF
>17|TRBJ2-1|TRBV11-3|-|-
TGTGCCAGCAGCTTAGTTCGAGGCGGGCCCTCCTACAATGAGCAGTTCTTC
CASSLVRGGPSYNEQFF
>13|TRBJ1-2|TRBV5-4|-|TRBD1
TGTGCCAGCAGCTTGAAAGGGGGCGCGGGCTACACCTTC
CASSLKGGAGYTF
>12|TRBJ1-1|TRBV9|-|TRBD1
TGTGCCAGCAAGGGGACAGACACTGAAGCTTTCTTT
CASKGTDTEAFF
>15|TRBJ2-1|TRBV5-1|-|TRBD1
TGCGCCAGCAGCACCAGACAGGGGCTCAACAATGAGCAGTTCTTC
CASSTRQGLNNEQFF
>15|TRBJ2-7|TRBV15|-|TRBD1
TGTGCCACCAGCTACCGGGACAGCGTAGCCTACGAGCAGTACTTC
CATSYRDSVAYEQYF
>15|TRBJ2-7|TRBV6-5|-|-
TGTGCCAGCAGTTACGGGGCGGGGGCCACCTACGAGCAGTACTTC
CASSYGAGATYEQYF
>15|TRBJ1-5|TRBV9|-|-
TGTGCCAGCAGCGTAGGGGACACCAGCAATCAGCCCCAGCATTTT
CASSVGDTSNQPQHF
>14|TRBJ2-1|TRBV9|-|-
TGTGCCAGCAGCGCCCAGCAGCGGGACAATGAGCAGTTCTTC
CASSAQQRDNEQFF
>14|TRBJ2-3|TRBV7-9|-|TRBD2
TGTGCCAGCAGCCCCGCGGGGGGCACAGATACGCAGTATTTT
CASSPAGGTDTQYF
>11|TRBJ1-3|TRBV6-5|-|-
TGTGCCAGCAAGGTGGGGGCGGCCATATATTTT
CASKVGAAIYF
>15|TRBJ2-1|TRBV19|-|-
TGTGCCAGTAGTATCTCCGGTATTTCCTACAATGAGCAGTTCTTC
CASSISGISYNEQFF